This TCR beta chain was documented in a study of T cell changes during pregnancy in multiple sclerosis. Concerning this clone: The junction shows a germline mismatch at one end, possibly a read error.

Method: immunoSEQ multiplex PCR; TCRdb's copy keeps in-frame clones and lacks some. This sample has around 130,000 clones, with roughly 97% found just once. The CDR3 consists of 13 residues. The germline V gene has CDR1 SGDLS and CDR2 YYNGEE. Source: peripheral blood, taken after pregnancy. This chain links TRBV9 with TRBJ2-1; 7 nucleotides match TRBD2. This clonotype originated in a female donor with multiple sclerosis, enrolled in a pregnancy study. CDR3 protein: CASAGDSFNEQFF. The CDR3 DNA reads TGTGCCAGCGCGGGAGATTCCTTCAATGAGCAGTTCTTC.